Each of the 9 T cell receptor beta chains below was sequenced from the same sample in a study of shared clonotypes between healthy human individuals. Sequencing was performed with immunoSEQ multiplex PCR; in TCRdb, only in-frame clones are kept and a portion is missing. The table includes about half a million clones, roughly 80% detected once. Specimen: PBMCs. The receptor set was obtained from a woman aged 40-49 years in good health. Some clones in this sample may be carry-over from other donors' samples.

The CDR3 loop is CSVEEQAVEQFF. The CDR3 DNA sequence: TGCAGCGTTGAGGAACAAGCTGTTGAGCAGTTCTTC. The chain employs TRBV29-1 and TRBJ2-1; D is ambiguous. The germline gives CDR1 SQVTM, CDR2 ANQGSEA. With 3 bases removed from V and 9 bases from J, the gap between germline ends came to 12 bases. The CDR3 extends over 12 amino acids.

V usage is TRBV30 and J usage is TRBJ2-5; D may correspond to TRBD1 or TRBD2 (5 bases each). CDR1 and CDR2 from the germline V gene are GTSNPN and SVGIG (reference sequence). The CDR3 spans 15 residues. Trimming took 5 bases from V and 1 from J, leaving 17 bases between them. CDR3 nucleotide sequence: TGTGCCTGGGCTCCCGGGACCAACTCCCAAGAGACCCAGTACTTC. The encoded protein is CAWAPGTNSQETQYF.

As concerns this clone: A read error may be the cause here, since a much bigger clone is one base away. The sample holds other DNA sequences that translate to the same CDR3. V gene TRBV19 combines with J gene TRBJ2-7; D perhaps matches TRBD1 (5 bases). Germline V gives CDR1 LNHDA, CDR2 SQIVND (reference sequence). This CDR3 has 13 amino acids. In nucleotides, the CDR3 is TGTGCCAGCAGTATGGGCAGGGCCTACGAGCAGTACTTC. This codes for CASSMGRAYEQYF.

The chain joins TRBV18 to TRBJ2-6; tentatively, D is TRBD1 or TRBD2 (5 bases each). CDR3 length equals 18 residues. The germline CDR1 and CDR2 sequences are KGHSH and LQKENI. The V end was cut by 5 bases, the J end by 5 bases, with 22 bases between. DNA of the CDR3: TGTGCCAGCTCAGGACTCGCGGACATTACAAGTCGGGCCAACGTCCTGACTTTC. This translates into CASSGLADITSRANVLTF.

The chain combines TRBV7-9 with TRBJ2-5; 8 nucleotides align to TRBD1. The germline V gene has CDR1 SEHNR and CDR2 FQNEAQ (reference sequence). This CDR3 has 15 amino acids. V was clipped by 5 bases and J by 5 bases; unmatched bases: 10. Here the CDR3 reads CASSLSGQGWETQYF. CDR3 DNA sequence: TGTGCCAGCAGCCTTAGTGGACAGGGCTGGGAGACCCAGTACTTC. Looking up the rest from reference TRBV7-9 and TRBJ2-5 gives the full variable domain: DTGVSQNPRHKITKRGQNVTFRCDPISEHNRLYWYRQTLGQGPEFLTYFQNEAQLEKSRLLSDRFSAERPKGSFSTLEIQRTEQGDSAMYLCASSLSGQGWETQYFGPGTRLLVL.

The gene calls are TRBV6-1 and TRBJ1-2; the match to TRBD1 covers 9 bases. CDR1 is MNHNS and CDR2 is SASEGT in the germline V gene. V lost 8 bases and J lost 8; bases outside the gene matches: 3. The CDR3 runs to 11 residues. CDR3 coding DNA: TGTGCCAGCGGGGACAGGGTCGGCTACACCTTC. It is translated as CASGDRVGYTF.

This clone was picked up one time. The chain uses TRBV2 and TRBJ1-2, with D possibly being TRBD1 (6 bases). The CDR3 contains 15 residues. V lost 0 bases to trimming and J lost 8 bases, with 16 bases between them. From germline, CDR1 is SNHLY and CDR2 FYNNEI. CDR3 coding DNA: TGTGCCAGCAGTGAAGCGCGGGGGGCCGTCCGGGGCTACACCTTC. Protein product: CASSEARGAVRGYTF.

This clone occurred a few times. The chain recombines TRBV25-1 with TRBJ2-7; D not resolved. Trimming removed 1 base at V and 3 bases at J, with 13 bases between. This CDR3 is built from 15 residues. Germline lookup yields CDR1 MGHDK and CDR2 SYGVNS. CDR3 protein: CASSESRVPHYEQYF. CDR3 sequence (DNA): TGTGCCAGCAGTGAATCACGGGTCCCCCACTACGAGCAGTACTTC.

The rearrangement uses TRBV10-1 and TRBJ2-1; tentatively, D is TRBD2 (5 bases). Germline V gene lookup returns CDR1 WNHNN and CDR2 SYGVQD (reference sequence). The germline V and J ends were trimmed by 4 bases and 1 base, with 8 bases remaining between them. This CDR3 comprises 14 residues. The CDR3 here is CASSGSGSYNEQFF. DNA for the CDR3: TGCGCCAGCAGTGGCAGCGGTTCCTACAATGAGCAGTTCTTC.